One TCR beta chain is described in this entry. The data were obtained in a study of Tregs in tolerant kidney transplant recipients. Using immunoSEQ multiplex PCR, the repertoire was profiled, and TCRdb retains in-frame clones only, with some absent. The sample records 55,000 to 70,000 clones, 80% to 90% being singletons. Thawed PBMCs were FACS-sorted into unstimulated CD4+CD25+CD127- regulatory T cells, CD4+CD25- non-regulatory cells, CD4 and CD8 cells. Trimming stripped 6 bases from V and 8 bases from J, with 19 bases between. The germline CDR1 and CDR2 sequences are SEHNR and FQNEAQ (reference sequence). The CDR3 is made up of 14 amino acids.

This chain joins TRBV7-9 and TRBJ1-2, with D uncertain. This sequence was found in a human donor who received a combined kidney and bone marrow transplant. Here the sequenced sample was Tregs from blood, taken before the transplant. This CDR3 reads CASSDPLWQVGYTF. CDR3 coding DNA: TGTGCCAGCAGTGACCCGTTGTGGCAAGTGGGCTACACCTTC.